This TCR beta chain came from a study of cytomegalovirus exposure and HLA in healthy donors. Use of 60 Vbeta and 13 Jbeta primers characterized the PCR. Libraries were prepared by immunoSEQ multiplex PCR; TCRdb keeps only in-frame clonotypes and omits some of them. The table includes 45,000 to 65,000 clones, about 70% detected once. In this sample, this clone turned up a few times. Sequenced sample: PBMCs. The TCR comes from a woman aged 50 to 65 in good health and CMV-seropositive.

CDR3 protein: CASSRGLTDTQYF. In DNA form, the CDR3 reads TGTGCCAGCTCCAGGGGGCTGACAGATACGCAGTATTTT. The rearrangement joins TRBV6-6 to TRBJ2-3, with TRBD1 matching over 8 bases. Looked up from germline, CDR1 is MNHNY and CDR2 is SVGAGI (reference sequence). The V and J ends lost 8 bases and 3 bases, in that order; junction bases with no gene match: 4. The CDR3 contains 13 residues.